The rows below give T cell receptor beta chains drawn from one sample of a study of T-cell reconstitution after alpha-beta-depleted transplantation in children. Each CDR3 protein is one row after TCRdb ran MiXCR on the PCR reads. The sample has almost 400,000 distinct CDR3 sequences; around 21% are singletons. The input for sequencing was PBMCs from the stem cell graft donor, taken from the stem cell graft. The receptors shown here come from a human donor who donated a stem cell graft to a child with acute myeloid leukemia. CDR3s include the opening cysteine and the closing phenylalanine or tryptophan. The order of the fields is clone size, V gene, D gene, J gene, CDR3 protein, CDR3 DNA. A D gene is named only where the DNA matches it firmly. Not all rows give a size; the values are once, few, many and, for expanded clones, a class.

-	TRBV19	-	TRBJ1-1	CASSISASAYTEAFF	TGTGCCAGTAGTATTTCTGCGTCAGCTTACACTGAAGCTTTCTTT
-	TRBV28	TRBD2	TRBJ2-1	CASSLSLAGGSEQFF	TGTGCCAGCAGTTTAAGTCTAGCGGGAGGTAGTGAGCAGTTCTTC
-	TRBV5-1	TRBD2	TRBJ2-3	CASSLERAGGVEDTQYF	TGCGCCAGCAGCTTGGAACGAGCGGGAGGCGTTGAAGATACGCAGTATTTT
-	TRBV20-1	TRBD2	TRBJ2-4	CSARDREREAFKNIQYF	TGCAGTGCTAGAGATAGGGAGCGGGAGGCCTTCAAAAACATTCAGTACTTC
many	TRBV9	TRBD2	TRBJ2-1	CASSVAAGEQPHNEQFF	TGTGCCAGCAGCGTAGCGGCGGGAGAACAACCTCACAATGAGCAGTTCTTC
few	TRBV20-1	TRBD2	TRBJ2-1	CSASFVFASGGTGSYNEQFF	TGCAGTGCTAGTTTCGTCTTTGCTAGCGGGGGAACGGGGTCCTACAATGAGCAGTTCTTC
many	TRBV20-1	-	TRBJ2-1	CTSGPAYNEQFF	TGCACCTCCGGGCCAGCGTACAATGAGCAGTTCTTC
many	TRBV12-3/TRBV12-4	-	TRBJ2-1	CASSFPQNEQFF	TGTGCCAGCAGTTTTCCGCAGAATGAGCAGTTCTTC
-	TRBV7-9	TRBD1	TRBJ2-7	CASRTGEEQYF	TGTGCCAGCAGAACAGGGGAGGAGCAGTACTTC
-	TRBV7-9	TRBD2	TRBJ2-1	CASRGEWLAGNNEQFF	TGTGCCAGCAGGGGCGAGTGGCTAGCGGGTAACAATGAGCAGTTCTTC
many	TRBV12-3/TRBV12-4	-	TRBJ2-6	CASTVSGANVLTF	TGTGCCAGCACGGTCTCTGGGGCCAACGTCCTGACTTTC
few	TRBV20-1	-	TRBJ2-1	CSARDSSEQFF	TGCAGTGCTAGAGATAGCAGTGAGCAGTTCTTC
few	TRBV12-3/TRBV12-4	-	TRBJ2-1	CASSLARSNNEQFF	TGTGCCAGCAGTTTAGCGCGGTCCAACAATGAGCAGTTCTTC
many	TRBV7-9	-	TRBJ2-5	CASSLLGGETQYF	TGTGCCAGCAGCTTATTAGGAGGAGAGACCCAGTACTTC
-	TRBV12-3/TRBV12-4	TRBD2	TRBJ2-1	CASSTTSGNEQFF	TGTGCCAGCAGTACCACTAGCGGCAATGAGCAGTTCTTC
many	TRBV20-1	TRBD2	TRBJ2-7	CSAPTSGTYEQYF	TGCAGTGCCCCGACTAGCGGGACCTACGAGCAGTACTTC
once	TRBV29-1	-	TRBJ2-7	CSVRRSPTYEQYF	TGCAGCGTTCGTAGGAGCCCCACCTACGAGCAGTACTTC
-	TRBV5-1	-	TRBJ2-2	CASSHTGRGTGELFF	TGCGCCAGCAGCCATACAGGGCGTGGCACCGGGGAGCTGTTTTTT
-	TRBV5-6	TRBD1	TRBJ1-2	CASSPEDRNGYTF	TGTGCCAGCAGCCCAGAGGACAGGAATGGCTACACCTTC
many	TRBV20-1	-	TRBJ2-3	CSAQGSERTDTQYF	TGCAGTGCTCAGGGGTCGGAGCGCACAGATACGCAGTATTTT
-	TRBV7-8	-	TRBJ1-1	CASSLRRMAEAFF	TGTGCCAGCAGCTTAAGGAGAATGGCTGAAGCTTTCTTT
few	TRBV29-1	TRBD2	TRBJ2-3	CSVEMTLLAGEVTDTQYF	TGCAGCGTTGAAATGACCCTACTAGCGGGAGAGGTCACAGATACGCAGTATTTT
-	TRBV5-8	-	TRBJ2-7	CASSLLRDSLSYEQYF	TGTGCCAGCAGTTTACTCCGGGACTCCCTCTCCTACGAGCAGTACTTC
many	TRBV4-3	-	TRBJ2-7	CASSQTRGSYEQYF	TGCGCCAGCAGCCAAACAAGAGGCTCCTACGAGCAGTACTTC
-	TRBV29-1	-	TRBJ1-1	CRVQSNTEAFF	TGCAGGGTCCAAAGCAACACTGAAGCTTTCTTT
few	TRBV4-1	-	TRBJ2-1	CASSQGGKYEGNEQFF	TGCGCCAGCAGCCAAGGTGGAAAATATGAGGGCAATGAGCAGTTCTTC
many	TRBV6-5	TRBD2	TRBJ2-1	CASSYSLLAGVDEQFF	TGTGCCAGCAGTTACTCGCTTTTAGCGGGAGTTGATGAGCAGTTCTTC
-	TRBV7-9	-	TRBJ2-5	CASSPRALQETQYF	TGTGCCAGCAGCCCGCGGGCCCTGCAAGAGACCCAGTACTTC
few	TRBV6-1	-	TRBJ2-1	CASAGPARHSSYNEQFF	TGTGCCAGCGCAGGCCCCGCACGCCACAGCTCCTACAATGAGCAGTTCTTC
many	TRBV20-1	-	TRBJ2-2	CSARDLRAGHRNTGELFF	TGCAGTGCTAGAGATTTAAGGGCGGGACACCGAAACACCGGGGAGCTGTTTTTT
many	TRBV7-3	TRBD1	TRBJ2-2	CASRESGTANTGELFF	TGTGCCAGCAGGGAATCCGGGACAGCCAACACCGGGGAGCTGTTTTTT
-	TRBV20-1	TRBD2	TRBJ2-7	CSARVPQLAGGRYEQYF	TGCAGTGCTAGAGTCCCCCAACTAGCGGGAGGGCGGTACGAGCAGTACTTC
-	TRBV20-1	-	TRBJ2-7	CSAHRTYEQYF	TGCAGTGCCCACAGGACCTACGAGCAGTACTTC
-	TRBV11-2	-	TRBJ2-2	CASSLDNWYTGELFF	TGTGCCAGCAGCTTAGATAATTGGTATACCGGGGAGCTGTTTTTT
-	TRBV28	-	TRBJ2-5	CASTGTPVEETQYF	TGTGCCAGCACCGGGACCCCTGTAGAAGAGACCCAGTACTTC
few	TRBV12-3/TRBV12-4	TRBD1	TRBJ1-2	CASSRDREGGNGYTF	TGTGCCAGCAGTCGGGACAGGGAAGGAGGAAATGGCTACACCTTC
few	TRBV18	TRBD1	TRBJ2-7	CASRTGFSYEQYF	TGTGCCAGTCGGACAGGGTTTTCCTACGAGCAGTACTTC
-	TRBV4-2	-	TRBJ1-1	CASSQDRTDEAFF	TGTGCCAGCAGCCAAGATAGGACAGATGAAGCTTTCTTT
-	TRBV14	TRBD1	TRBJ2-7	CASSPDRGYTYEQYF	TGTGCCAGCAGCCCGGACAGGGGCTATACCTACGAGCAGTACTTC
-	TRBV28	-	TRBJ2-2	CASSFPGPNTGELFF	TGTGCCAGCAGTTTCCCCGGACCTAACACCGGGGAGCTGTTTTTT
many	TRBV4-2	TRBD2	TRBJ2-1	CASSPGLEEGSSYNEQFF	TGTGCCAGCAGCCCGGGACTAGAGGAGGGCAGCTCCTACAATGAGCAGTTCTTC
-	TRBV6-1	TRBD1	TRBJ1-2	CASIPEDRRDGYTF	TGTGCCAGCATCCCCGAGGACAGGAGAGATGGCTACACCTTC
many	TRBV20-1	TRBD2	TRBJ2-1	CSAPGLIDNEQFF	TGCAGTGCTCCGGGACTAATTGACAATGAGCAGTTCTTC
-	TRBV7-8	-	TRBJ2-1	CASSSAGTYYNEQFF	TGTGCCAGCAGTTCCGCCGGGACTTACTACAATGAGCAGTTCTTC